This TCR beta chain was obtained from a study of T cell changes during pregnancy in multiple sclerosis. The germline CDR1 and CDR2 sequences are LNHNV and YYDKDF (reference sequence). The CDR3 is made up of 15 amino acids. The junction had 9 bases not matched to a gene; V was cut back by 6 bases and J by 8 bases. Only in-frame clones appear in the TCRdb table, and some are missing; sequencing was by immunoSEQ multiplex PCR. The profile covers more than 40,000 clones, with 75% to 90% appearing a single time and 1.5% taken by the ten largest. The source material was peripheral blood, sampled in the first trimester of pregnancy. The TCR was taken from a female donor in good health, enrolled as a control in a pregnancy study. The genes are TRBV15 and TRBJ2-1, with 11 bases matching TRBD2. The CDR3 DNA sequence: TGTGCCACCAGGACCTTAGCGGGGGGGCGGGATGAGCAGTTCTTC. Encoded protein: CATRTLAGGRDEQFF.